This paragraph covers one TCR beta chain sequence. What it recognizes is unknown. Germline lookup yields CDR1 MNHNS and CDR2 SASEGT. The CDR3 length is 13 residues. V lost 5 bases and J 8 bases, leaving 13 bases between the germline ends. PCR primers comprised 60 Vbeta and 13 Jbeta primers. Original methodology: Tens of millions of unique TCR beta chains, roughly 12 million shared, were counted in a later analysis. Assay: immunoSEQ multiplex PCR; the TCRdb copy retains only in-frame clones and omits some. V and J calls and clone size are copied from that table; D and trimming were computed from the DNA. The repertoire has around 100,000 clones, over 65% of them found once; the top ten carry 3.5% to 5.5%. This record comes from a study of cytomegalovirus exposure and HLA in healthy donors. The donors, nominally healthy at sampling, likely had unrecorded immune exposures. Study-wide results and caveats: There were some public TCRs occurring in many donors, but most TCR sequences were rare. There were a few CMV-associated chains whose specificity for CMV antigens was confirmed in vitro.

The receptor's source is a woman in her thirties or forties in good health and CMV-seropositive. V gene TRBV6-1 combines with J gene TRBJ2-1; D is ambiguous. Sequenced: PBMCs. CDR3 residues: CASSSPHGHEQFF. CDR3 nucleotide sequence: TGTGCCAGCAGTTCACCTCATGGGCATGAGCAGTTCTTC.